The clone carrying this T cell receptor beta chain appeared a few times. The antigen remains undetermined. Germline CDR1 SGHRS, CDR2 YFSETQ. The CDR3 covers 16 residues. V was pared by 1 base and J by 0 bases, with 11 bases between. This entry comes from a study of identical twins. Study-level findings and limits: Models underestimated how often monozygotic twins shared out-of-frame TCR alpha. Beta out-of-frame sequences showed weaker excess sharing between twins.

A universal primer site came from template switching; cDNA carried unique molecular identifiers. TCRdb analysed the 5' RACE reads with MiXCR anew, one entry per CDR3 protein. The table includes about 890,000 distinct CDR3 sequences, 10% to 15% detected once. This same sample was also part of a study on yellow fever vaccine responses in identical twins.

Sequencing was done on a sample of PBMCs. V and J are TRBV5-1 and TRBJ2-1, with D perhaps matching TRBD2 (6 bases). This receptor was obtained from a woman aged 18-35 years in good health. CDR3 nucleotides: TGCGCCAGCAGCTTGTTGGAGGGGATCTCCTACAATGAGCAGTTCTTC. Its protein is CASSLLEGISYNEQFF. Combining the CDR3 with reference TRBV5-1 and TRBJ2-1 gives the whole variable domain KAGVTQTPRYLIKTRGQQVTLSCSPISGHRSVSWYQQTPGQGLQFLFEYFSETQRNKGNFPGRFSGRQFSNSRSEMNVSTLELGDSALYLCASSLLEGISYNEQFFGPGTRLTVL.